The rows below give T cell receptor beta chains drawn from one sample of a study of immune characterization of retroperitoneal liposarcoma. A single record per CDR3 protein comes from TCRdb applying MiXCR to the PCR reads. The table records 10,000 to 15,000 distinct CDR3 sequences, roughly 44% of them present only once. Input material: tumor tissue. The receptor source for this set is a female donor with retroperitoneal liposarcoma. The CDR3 runs from the conserved cysteine through the conserved F or W. The D gene is left open where the match is weak. Some rows mark clone size as missing; the rest say once, few, many or name a class of expanded clone.

v_gene	abundance	j_gene	d_gene	CDR3aa	CDR3nt
TRBV6-5	.	TRBJ2-7	TRBD2	CASSYSGGVPGEQYF	TGTGCCAGCAGTTACTCGGGGGGGGTTCCGGGCGAGCAGTACTTC
TRBV6-5	.	TRBJ2-1	.	CASSGSSGTKNIQFF	TGTGCCAGCAGTGGTAGTAGCGGAACCAAAAACATTCAGTTCTTC
TRBV27	.	TRBJ2-7	.	CASKAWGDYEQYF	TGTGCCAGCAAAGCGTGGGGAGACTACGAGCAGTACTTC
TRBV6-1	.	TRBJ2-7	TRBD1	CASRQGEPYEQYF	TGTGCCAGCAGACAGGGGGAACCCTACGAGCAGTACTTC
TRBV6-1	few	TRBJ2-7	TRBD2	CASKSLAGGPGEQYF	TGTGCCAGCAAATCACTAGCGGGAGGGCCGGGTGAGCAGTACTTC
TRBV6-1	medium-sized	TRBJ2-1	.	CASSRAGARDEQFF	TGTGCCAGCAGCCGGGCAGGGGCGCGGGATGAGCAGTTCTTC
TRBV7-2	.	TRBJ2-7	.	CASSGRRNEQYF	TGTGCCAGCAGCGGGAGGAGGAACGAGCAGTACTTC
TRBV27	.	TRBJ2-7	TRBD1	CASSSPGQGYGEQYF	TGTGCCAGCAGTTCACCGGGACAGGGTTATGGCGAGCAGTACTTC
TRBV6-6	.	TRBJ2-7	TRBD2	CASSYGGLGGGGEQYF	TGTGCCAGCAGTTACGGTGGCCTGGGGGGGGGGGGGGAGCAGTACTTC
TRBV6-1	many	TRBJ2-7	.	CASSEVNRAYEQYF	TGTGCCAGCAGTGAAGTCAACAGGGCCTACGAGCAGTACTTC
TRBV7-6	few	TRBJ2-3	.	CASSLVIGSSTDTQYF	TGTGCCAGCAGCTTAGTGATCGGATCTAGCACAGATACGCAGTATTTT
TRBV6-8	.	TRBJ2-1	TRBD2	CASSYPTSGGAEGNEQFF	TGTGCCAGCAGTTACCCGACTAGCGGGGGGGCAGAAGGCAATGAGCAGTTCTTC
TRBV12-3/TRBV12-4	medium-sized	TRBJ2-1	TRBD2	CASSDPTSGRRGTQFF	TGTGCCAGCAGTGACCCGACTAGCGGGAGGCGGGGGACCCAGTTCTTC
TRBV10-3	many	TRBJ2-7	.	CAISEGPGYEQYF	TGTGCCATCAGTGAGGGGCCAGGTTACGAGCAGTACTTC
TRBV12-3/TRBV12-4	many	TRBJ2-3	.	CASSFRTTVFTDTQYF	TGTGCCAGCAGTTTTCGCACGACAGTTTTCACAGATACGCAGTATTTT
TRBV12-3/TRBV12-4	medium-sized	TRBJ2-5	TRBD2	CASKAGAQETQYF	TGTGCCAGCAAAGCGGGAGCCCAAGAGACCCAGTACTTC
TRBV6-6	.	TRBJ2-1	.	CASSRDSYNEQFF	TGTGCCAGCAGCCGAGACAGTTACAATGAGCAGTTCTTC
TRBV6-4	once	TRBJ2-7	.	CASRLQAYEQYF	TGTGCCAGCAGGCTACAGGCCTACGAGCAGTACTTC
TRBV10-2	.	TRBJ2-3	.	CASSEEPYRTGGGEQYF	TGCGCCAGCAGTGAGGAGCCCTATAGAACGGGGGGCGGCGAGCAGTATTTT
TRBV27	.	TRBJ2-3	TRBD2	CASTLLAGTTDTQYF	TGTGCCAGCACATTGCTAGCGGGGACCACAGATACGCAGTATTTT
TRBV12-3/TRBV12-4	.	TRBJ2-1	TRBD2	CASSPLAGIMRDEQFF	TGTGCCAGCAGCCCACTAGCGGGGATTATGCGAGATGAGCAGTTCTTC
TRBV12-3/TRBV12-4	few	TRBJ2-1	TRBD2	CASSFILAASYNEQFF	TGTGCCAGCAGTTTTATCCTAGCGGCTTCCTACAATGAGCAGTTCTTC
TRBV4-3	.	TRBJ2-1	TRBD2	CAGSQVRLAIYNEQFF	TGCGCCGGCAGCCAAGTGAGACTAGCGATCTACAATGAGCAGTTCTTC
TRBV6-1	.	TRBJ2-1	.	CASDADKYNEQFF	TGTGCCAGTGACGCGGACAAGTACAATGAGCAGTTCTTC
TRBV7-2	.	TRBJ2-3	TRBD2	CASSLGLAGGVDTQYF	TGTGCCAGCAGCCTGGGACTAGCGGGAGGGGTGGATACGCAGTATTTT
TRBV6-1	few	TRBJ2-5	TRBD2	CASSAFSSGRSAETQYF	TGTGCCAGCAGCGCATTCTCTAGCGGGAGATCTGCAGAGACCCAGTACTTC
TRBV11-2	.	TRBJ2-1	TRBD2	CASSAFPSGGADEQFF	TGTGCCAGCAGCGCATTCCCTAGCGGGGGGGCCGATGAGCAGTTCTTC
TRBV10-3	.	TRBJ2-1	.	CAISATNEQFF	TGTGCCATCAGTGCTACCAATGAGCAGTTCTTC
TRBV6-6	few	TRBJ2-6	.	CASRVGGGSGANVLTF	TGTGCCAGCAGAGTTGGAGGGGGCTCCGGGGCCAACGTCCTGACTTTC
TRBV6-1	medium-sized	TRBJ2-1	TRBD2	CASKKGLAENYEQFF	TGTGCCAGCAAGAAGGGACTAGCGGAGAACTACGAGCAGTTCTTC
TRBV6-1	few	TRBJ2-3	TRBD2	CASRLPGLARSTDTQYF	TGTGCCAGCAGATTGCCGGGACTAGCGCGAAGCACAGATACGCAGTATTTT
TRBV6-1	medium-sized	TRBJ2-1	.	CASSLFSSVNEQFF	TGTGCCAGCAGTCTCTTTTCTAGCGTCAATGAGCAGTTCTTC
TRBV24-1	.	TRBJ2-1	TRBD1	CATSGQGASRETQFF	TGTGCCACCAGTGGACAGGGGGCGTCCCGGGAGACCCAGTTCTTC
TRBV6-1	.	TRBJ2-7	.	CASSVGREGGHEQYF	TGTGCCAGCAGTGTTGGCAGGGAAGGGGGGCACGAGCAGTACTTC
TRBV28	.	TRBJ1-4	.	CASSQQGEKLFF	TGTGCCAGCAGTCAACAGGGAGAAAAACTGTTTTTT
TRBV6-5	.	TRBJ2-5	TRBD1	CASRDPGQQETQYF	TGTGCCAGCAGGGACCCGGGACAGCAAGAGACCCAGTACTTC
TRBV7-3	.	TRBJ2-3	TRBD1	CASSLPFTGGPTDTQYF	TGTGCCAGCAGCTTACCTTTCACAGGGGGACCCACAGATACGCAGTATTTT
TRBV6-6	once	TRBJ2-2	.	CASSYSGNAGELFF	TGTGCCAGCAGTTACTCGGGGAATGCCGGGGAGCTGTTTTTT
TRBV7-6	.	TRBJ2-5	.	CASSRGRQETQYF	TGTGCCAGCAGCCGAGGACGGCAAGAGACCCAGTACTTC
TRBV6-1	many	TRBJ2-1	TRBD1	CASSERMLGQGVNNEQFF	TGTGCCAGCAGTGAGCGAATGTTAGGACAGGGTGTCAACAATGAGCAGTTCTTC
TRBV7-8	.	TRBJ1-2	.	CASSLDADYTF	TGTGCCAGCAGCTTGGACGCTGACTACACCTTC
TRBV6-1	.	TRBJ2-7	TRBD2	CASRTSPYNEQYF	TGTGCCAGCAGGACTAGCCCGTACAATGAGCAGTACTTC
TRBV10-1	medium-sized	TRBJ1-5	.	CASFAQGMKQPQHF	TGCGCCAGTTTCGCTCAGGGGATGAAGCAGCCCCAGCATTTT
TRBV6-1	.	TRBJ2-7	.	CASSALTGTHAYEQYF	TGTGCCAGCAGTGCATTGACCGGGACACACGCCTACGAGCAGTACTTC
TRBV6-1	.	TRBJ2-1	TRBD1	CASSSTGGPYNEQFF	TGTGCCAGCAGTTCCACAGGGGGTCCCTACAATGAGCAGTTCTTC
TRBV7-6	.	TRBJ2-1	.	CASSPEGLARETQFF	TGTGCCAGCAGCCCCGAAGGCCTAGCGAGAGAGACCCAGTTCTTC
TRBV27	.	TRBJ2-7	TRBD1	CASSLSYRGYEQYF	TGTGCCAGCAGTTTATCGTACAGGGGCTACGAGCAGTACTTC
TRBV6-1	.	TRBJ2-5	.	CASRLKQETQYF	TGTGCAAGCAGGCTGAAGCAAGAGACCCAGTACTTC
TRBV7-4	.	TRBJ2-1	TRBD2	CASSTGLAGNEQFF	TGTGCCAGCAGCACAGGGCTAGCGGGAAATGAGCAGTTCTTC
TRBV18	.	TRBJ2-1	.	CASSSVPGEQFF	TGTGCCAGCTCATCCGTGCCGGGGGAACAGTTCTTC